A selection of T cell receptor beta chains follows, all from one sample in a study of response to subunit inactivated influenza vaccine. Each CDR3 protein is one row after TCRdb ran MiXCR on the RT-PCR reads. The sample consists of around 850,000 distinct CDR3 sequences, less than 20% of them appearing once. The specimen was PBMCs from blood, collected roughly 5 days after vaccination. These receptors were taken from a man aged 50-59 years who received an inactivated influenza vaccine. CDR3s include the opening cysteine and the closing phenylalanine or tryptophan. The D gene is left open where the match is weak. Expanded clones are given a class, and other clones once, few, many or no size at all.

D	V	size	CDR3
.	TRBV7-2	few	CASSFASHEQFF
.	TRBV9	few	CASSVAGAGSVDEQFF
.	TRBV5-1	.	CASSSGLLSTDTQYF
.	TRBV27	.	CASSLEASRNTGELFF
TRBD1	TRBV6-5	few	CASSYDRGITYEQYF
.	TRBV15	few	CATSREAGGRYEQYF
.	TRBV4-1	many	CASSPGGVYGYTF
.	TRBV24-1	many	CATSDNDRFYNEQFF
TRBD2	TRBV12-3/TRBV12-4	.	CASSLGTSFYEQFF
TRBD1	TRBV11-2	.	CASSLADRVAGANVLTF
.	TRBV25-1	.	CASSELSFTGELFF
.	TRBV15	many	CATSSWITYEQYF
TRBD2	TRBV29-1	.	CSVLAGGYLEQFF
.	TRBV27	.	CASSPLQVPGELFF
.	TRBV15	few	CATSTGGQGRSPLHF
TRBD1	TRBV4-3	.	CASSQAPGQGAEQFF
TRBD2	TRBV5-1	.	CASSVGLAGAVVQDIQYF
.	TRBV12-3/TRBV12-4	.	CASSHPGNTIYF
TRBD2	TRBV10-3	.	CAISELGLAGKADTQYF
TRBD1	TRBV20-1	.	CSARKSAGGTEAFF
.	TRBV28	few	CASSSDTSELYNEQFF
.	TRBV12-3/TRBV12-4	.	CASSRWTAEAFF
.	TRBV4-1	.	CASSQDSGPGELFF
.	TRBV12-3/TRBV12-4	.	CASSNSRPNTGELYF
.	TRBV29-1	few	CSLTAGTSSTDTQYF
.	TRBV5-1	.	CASSLVISSSSYEQYF
.	TRBV6-5	.	CASSNRDGVYEQYF
.	TRBV7-2	once	CASSFTPGAISQPQHF
.	TRBV7-9	few	CASSSPGHTFSYEQYF
.	TRBV7-9	.	CASSLAGVNYEQYF
.	TRBV2	few	CASSAGRSTYEQYF
TRBD1	TRBV2	few	CASRRGTGTYNEQFF
TRBD2	TRBV20-1	few	CSARASTSGSHEQYF
.	TRBV10-3	few	CAISDSNEQFF
.	TRBV7-2	few	CASSLGLLPADTQYF
.	TRBV5-6	.	CASSLVTGKVAEAFF
.	TRBV30	.	CAWSTRALTYNEQFF
TRBD2	TRBV7-8	few	CASSLPRAGGPTYEQYF
.	TRBV12-3/TRBV12-4	few	CATPASPFYGYTF
.	TRBV7-2	few	CASSFGAPDVSEQFF
TRBD2	TRBV7-3	few	CASSLRPLGSGMPYEQYF
.	TRBV4-2	.	CASSQDRSYTGELFF
TRBD2	TRBV28	.	CASSKTSALDTQYF
.	TRBV5-1	.	CASSEYGYTEAFF
.	TRBV2	.	CASSVPGPSYNEQFF
TRBD1	TRBV7-2	.	CASRDRGRNTGELFF
TRBD1	TRBV29-1	.	CSVETPGTEDYEQYF
TRBD2	TRBV30	.	CAWFGLANEQFF
.	TRBV29-1	.	CSVRQAGLSYEQYF
.	TRBV15	few	CATSREGGQFTDTQYF
.	TRBV20-1	.	CSHRKETQYF
TRBD1	TRBV28	.	CASRQGQGGQPQHF
.	TRBV12-3/TRBV12-4	many	CASSLRGGELFF